This T cell receptor beta chain was sequenced in a study of immune cell composition in non-small cell lung cancer. Study-wide context: Tumours were mainly lung adenocarcinoma or squamous cell carcinoma.

Overall study results and limits: In adenocarcinoma, maximal tumour-associated clone frequency tracked TIL tumour reactivity. Clones >0.5% enriched in tumour were rarer in adenocarcinoma (about 33%) than squamous (about 80%). Dominant in vivo tumour-associated clones were not shown to share tumour-reactive sequences.

Using immunoSEQ multiplex PCR, the repertoire was profiled, and TCRdb retains in-frame clones only, with some absent. The repertoire consists of about 4,000 clones, with about 73% occurring once and the leading ten covering 20%. CDR1 and CDR2 (germline): SNHLY, FYNNEI. This CDR3 comprises 13 residues. Trimming took 8 bases from V and 0 from J, leaving 8 bases between them. Comment on this clone: The antigen is not known.

Sequenced material: lung tumor tissue. The clonotype was recovered from a human donor with non-small cell lung cancer. The genes are TRBV2 and TRBJ1-5; D remains ambiguous. In nucleotides, the CDR3 is TGTGCCAGCGCCCAAGATAGCAATCAGCCCCAGCATTTT. This encodes CASAQDSNQPQHF.